The 12 T cell receptor beta chains listed next were all sequenced from one sample in a study of blood T cell repertoires in COVID-19. The protocol was immunoSEQ multiplex PCR, while the TCRdb copy is restricted to in-frame clones and leaves out a portion. The data hold about 200,000 clones, with 70% to 85% observed a single time. The sequencing input was peripheral blood. The source of these receptors is a human donor with acute or convalescent COVID-19. The donor label of this sample is uncertain.

The chain is built from TRBV3-1 (or the pseudogene TRBV3-2) and TRBJ1-1; D not certain. In germline, CDR1 is LGHDT, CDR2 YNNKEL (reference sequence). Trimming cost V 1 base and J 5 bases, with 8 bases left between them. The CDR3 sequence is 13 residues long. The CDR3 reads CASSQGWATEAFF. In DNA, the CDR3 is TGTGCCAGCAGCCAAGGATGGGCTACTGAAGCTTTCTTT.

The chain combines TRBV30 with TRBJ2-1; D is perhaps TRBD2 (6 bases). The ends were cut back, 0 bases at V and 7 bases at J, with 10 bases in the middle. CDR1 is GTSNPN and CDR2 is SVGIG in the germline V gene (reference sequence). This CDR3 has 13 residues. CDR3 sequence reads: CAWSVLLANEQFF. The DNA of the CDR3 is TGTGCCTGGAGTGTACTCCTAGCGAATGAGCAGTTCTTC.

In its sample, this clone was seen once. This chain uses TRBV5-1 with TRBJ1-4, with D possibly being TRBD1 (5 bases). The V gene's germline CDR1 is SGHRS and CDR2 YFSETQ. The CDR3 is 14 amino acids. Trimming removed 3 bases from V and 7 bases from J, with 13 bases in between. The CDR3 region is CASSYGQGFEKLFF. DNA of the CDR3: TGCGCCAGCAGCTACGGACAAGGCTTTGAAAAACTGTTTTTT.

The chain has TRBV6-1 and TRBJ2-2; D gene uncertain. Germline CDR1 and CDR2: MNHNS and SASEGT. V was clipped by 1 base and J by 4 bases, with 10 bases between them. The CDR3 runs to 15 residues. The CDR3, as DNA: TGTGCCAGCAGTGAAGTATACACACGCACCGGGGAGCTGTTTTTT. Amino acid sequence: CASSEVYTRTGELFF.

The chain is built from TRBV5-4 and TRBJ1-1, with D possibly being TRBD1 (6 bases). From germline, CDR1 is SGHNT and CDR2 YYREEE (reference sequence). With 4 bases removed from V and 4 bases from J, the gap between germline ends came to 20 bases. This CDR3 is built from 16 residues. This chain's CDR3 is CASSLGDRLISTEAFF. The DNA of the CDR3 is TGTGCCAGCAGCCTGGGCGACAGGTTAATTTCCACTGAAGCTTTCTTT.

The V gene is TRBV18, the J gene TRBJ2-7; 8 positions match TRBD1. Losses at the gene ends were 3 bases for V and 5 bases for J; bases not matched to a gene: 6. CDR1 KGHSH and CDR2 LQKENI come from the germline V gene. The CDR3 has 14 amino acids. The CDR3 region is CASSPIDRGNEQYF. The CDR3 DNA sequence: TGTGCCAGCTCACCCATAGACAGGGGCAACGAGCAGTACTTC.

The V call is TRBV5-4, the J call TRBJ2-7, with a weak D call TRBD2 (5 bases). Trimming pared 4 bases from V and 3 bases from J, leaving 11 bases between. Germline CDR1 SGHNT, CDR2 YYREEE (reference sequence). The CDR3 totals 13 residues. CDR3 sequence: CASSPRRDYEQYF. CDR3 DNA sequence: TGTGCCAGCAGCCCGCGACGGGACTACGAGCAGTACTTC. Full variable domain (remainder filled in from reference TRBV5-4 and TRBJ2-7): ETGVTQSPTHLIKTRGQQVTLRCSSQSGHNTVSWYQQALGQGPQFIFQYYREEENGRGNFPPRFSGLQFPNYSSELNVNALELDDSALYLCASSPRRDYEQYFGPGTRLTVT.

This chain uses TRBV7-9 with TRBJ2-1, with D possibly being TRBD2 (6 bases). The V end lost 1 base, the J end lost 7 bases, and 11 bases lay between the germline ends. Per the germline V gene, CDR1 is SEHNR and CDR2 is FQNEAQ (reference sequence). The CDR3 has 14 residues. CDR3 in DNA: TGTGCCAGCAGCTTAGATGCGGGGATTAATGAGCAGTTCTTC. This gives the protein CASSLDAGINEQFF.

The rearrangement uses TRBV9 and TRBJ1-2; 7 bases map to TRBD1. V lost 4 bases to trimming and J lost 4 bases; unmatched junction nucleotides: 13. The CDR3 spans 16 residues. Germline loops: CDR1 SGDLS, CDR2 YYNGEE. The CDR3 DNA is TGTGCCAGCAGCTTTCGGGACAGTCTCGGGGCCTATGGCTACACCTTC. The encoded protein is CASSFRDSLGAYGYTF.

This clone was seen only once. The chain links TRBV7-9 to TRBJ2-1, with 10 bases that match TRBD2. The V and J ends lost 7 bases and 3 bases, in that order; junction bases with no gene match: 6. This CDR3 is built from 15 residues. Germline V gene sequence: CDR1 SEHNR, CDR2 FQNEAQ (reference sequence). The CDR3 is CASTPSGSVYNEQFF. CDR3 DNA sequence: TGTGCCAGCACCCCTAGCGGGAGTGTCTACAATGAGCAGTTCTTC.

The rearrangement links TRBV7-8 to TRBJ2-1; the match to TRBD2 covers 12 bases. In germline, CDR1 is SGHVS, CDR2 FQNEAQ. Trimming removed 2 bases from V and 5 bases from J; junction bases left unmatched: 7. The CDR3 length is 17 residues. CDR3 DNA sequence: TGTGCCAGCAGCTTATTCGGACTAGCGGGAACAAACAATGAGCAGTTCTTC. Its protein is CASSLFGLAGTNNEQFF.

The rearrangement joins TRBV7-2 to TRBJ2-1; D unclear. The germline V gene encodes CDR1 SGHTA and CDR2 FQGNSA. The CDR3 is 14 amino acids. Trimming cost V 4 bases and J 1 base, with 8 bases left between them. For the CDR3, the DNA is TGTGCCAGCAGCTCCCCGGGTTCCTACAATGAGCAGTTCTTC. It encodes CASSSPGSYNEQFF. Supplemented by reference TRBV7-2 and TRBJ2-1, the full variable domain reads GAGVSQSPSNKVTEKGKDVELRCDPISGHTALYWYRQSLGQGLEFLIYFQGNSAPDKSGLPSDRFSAERTGGSVSTLTIQRTQQEDSAVYLCASSSPGSYNEQFFGPGTRLTVL.